The T cell receptor (beta chain) under discussion was sequenced for a study of type 1 regulatory T cells. Study-wide context: T-allo10 is a Tr1-enriched, alloantigen-specific CD4 T cell product made in vitro. Study observations and caveats: Compared with non-type 1 regulatory T cells, type 1 regulatory T cells showed a more restricted TCR repertoire.

There are a few counts of this clonotype. Its specificity is not known. The CDR3 contains 17 residues. Looked up from germline, CDR1 is SGHNT and CDR2 is YENEEA. V lost 5 bases to trimming and J lost 2 bases; unmatched junction nucleotides: 10. Each CDR3 protein gets one entry after TCRdb re-called the reads with MiXCR. This repertoire shows roughly 65,000 distinct CDR3 sequences, more than 45% found once; its top ten account for more than 2%. The sequenced material came from cultured non-Tr1 T cells, either the whole culture or a sorted T cell fraction (not recorded which). V usage is TRBV11-3 and J usage is TRBJ2-3; 10 bases align to TRBD2. This sequence was found in a human donor in good health. CDR3 region: CASSTHPGLAPTDTQYF. In DNA form, the CDR3 reads TGTGCCAGCAGCACTCACCCGGGACTAGCGCCCACAGATACGCAGTATTTT.